This entry describes one TCR beta chain. As originally analysed: Amplification from reference gene primers served as the basis for estimated nucleated cell counts. The method was immunoSEQ multiplex PCR; TCRdb's version includes in-frame clones alone and lacks a portion of them. V, J and clone size are those of that table, while D and trimming were read from the DNA. The table includes some 530,000 clones, approximately 83% detected once. These data are taken from a study of blood T cell repertoires in COVID-19. About the research overall: Collection of acute and convalescent COVID-19 samples took place in the United States, Italy and Spain. The analysed material was cDNA or gDNA that came from T cells, B-cell-depleted T cells, or PBMCs.

The CDR3 spans 15 residues. V gave up 8 bases and J gave up 2 bases; unmatched junction bases: 9. Germline CDR1 and CDR2: MNHEY and SVGAGI. The V call is TRBV6-5, the J call TRBJ2-7; 10 positions match TRBD1. This receptor was obtained from a human donor in a cohort sampled during active COVID-19. Specimen: peripheral blood. This chain's CDR3 is CASVRTGTGAYEQYF. DNA for the CDR3: TGTGCCAGCGTACGGACCGGGACAGGGGCCTACGAGCAGTACTTC.